This TCR beta chain was identified in a study of cytomegalovirus exposure and HLA in healthy donors. Study conclusions and caveats: Most subjects had HLA-A and HLA-B alleles reportedly predicted accurately by TCR beta sequences. Most TCRs appeared rarely, but some public TCRs recurred in many donors. Association of a missense DCLRE1C variant with TCR beta V- and J-gene trimming was reported in a later analysis.

V was pared by 0 bases and J by 1 base, with 4 bases of the junction left unmatched. The CDR3 is 16 amino acids. Germline-derived CDR1 and CDR2 are SGDLS and YYNGEE. PCR primers comprised 60 Vbeta and 13 Jbeta primers. The assay was immunoSEQ multiplex PCR, and TCRdb's table has in-frame clones only and misses some. This table holds approximately 240,000 clones, around 89% found once. To note about this clone: What it binds is not known.

The chain links TRBV9 to TRBJ2-5; TRBD1 matches at 9 bases. This TCR derives from a woman under 30 in good health and CMV-seronegative. Material for sequencing was PBMCs. CDR3 loop: CASSVGPGQGQETQYF. The CDR3, as DNA: TGTGCCAGCAGCGTAGGTCCGGGACAGGGCCAAGAGACCCAGTACTTC.